This T cell receptor (beta chain) appears in the sequencing data of a study of blood T cell repertoires in COVID-19. Germline V gene sequence: CDR1 SGDLS, CDR2 YYNGEE. V lost 0 bases to trimming and J lost 3 bases; unmatched junction nucleotides: 6. The CDR3 length is 16 residues. TCRdb keeps only in-frame clones here, not all; method: immunoSEQ multiplex PCR. The sample consists of about 190,000 clones, about 85% of them appearing once. The clonotype was recovered from a man aged 25-40 years with acute or convalescent COVID-19. Sequencing input: peripheral blood. The chain links TRBV9 to TRBJ1-3; 7 bases match TRBD1. The CDR3 nucleotides read TGTGCCAGCAGCGTAGTTTCGGCAGGGGGTGGAAACACCATATATTTT. Translated: CASSVVSAGGGNTIYF.